Below, one T cell receptor beta chain is given with its context. There is no known antigen for this receptor. Per-base quality was not reported, and no clone a single base away is much larger than it. The immunoSEQ Assay was used to sequence TCR beta CDR3 regions from DNA. The paper's processing steps were these. T cell density was computed as TCR beta template counts normalized to usable DNA estimated by amplifying housekeeping genes. Richness was estimated with the preseqR package, extrapolating to 400,000 templates for PBMC samples and 120,000 templates for tissue samples. Clonality was defined as one minus Pielou's evenness. Tissue-enriched TCRs were identified by differential abundance testing using productive amino-acid clonotypes, minimum total count 5 and alpha 0.1. The Jaccard Index and the Morisita Overlap Index were used to quantify repertoire overlap between compartments. GLIPH grouped TCR beta CDR3s together with public tetramer-defined viral CDR3s, and a viral motif had to include at least three viral sequences and also show V-gene enrichment. Entries here come from immuneACCESS through TCRdb and include only in-frame sequences with V and J called. Some clones fail to appear in such tables; in the studies checked, an unresolved V gene covers under half of the shortfall, and the cause of the remainder is unknown. V and J calls plus clone size are reproduced from that table; the DNA served to infer D and trimming. This sample has about 18,000 clones in its table, and around 89% of those were observed once. More than 3% of the sample is taken by the ten largest.

As encoded in the germline V gene (reference sequence), CDR1 is SEHNR while CDR2 is FQNEAQ. The CDR3 covers 13 residues, taking in both the cysteine and the phenylalanine. Solely the CDR3 DNA is kept, with 39 bases framed from the first base. V was cut back by 2 bases and J by 5 bases, leaving a gap of 9 bases between them. This sample is part of a study of T cells in localized non-small cell lung cancer (dated by TCRdb to 2020 to 2021). In the study overall: T cell repertoires of 236 early-stage NSCLC patients were analyzed, with tumors being compared against uninvolved tumor-adjacent lungs. All 250 or so NSCLC patients in the cohort were treatment-naive and had localized lung tumors that were resected. Of the NSCLC patients, around 130 were male and 107 were female, and the mean age was approximately 66 years. What the research found in general, with its limitations: Uninvolved tumor-adjacent lung showed the highest T cell clonality, higher than tumor, which suggests more focused antigenic responses in the adjacent lung. A median of around 57 of the top 100 tumor clones were detected in paired uninvolved adjacent lung, and 25 to 35 of these tumor clones were also found among the top 100 clones of the paired uninvolved adjacent lung. Because multi-region tumor sequencing was not performed, intratumor heterogeneity could not be ruled out. Higher blood T cell density associated with longer overall survival, while higher adjacent-lung clonality associated with shorter survival. Because the study design was exploratory, TCR variables were selected using unadjusted p-values without false-discovery rate correction.

At diagnosis, peripheral blood, uninvolved tumor-adjacent lung and tumor were collected and were preserved as a mix of fresh-frozen and FFPE material. For TCR repertoire profiling, blood samples were analyzed as peripheral blood mononuclear cells. This sequence uses TRBV7-9 and TRBJ1-1; confidence is insufficient to name the D gene. The clonotype comes from a male donor aged 60 or over with stage II squamous cell lung carcinoma. Sequencing used peripheral blood, obtained before any cancer treatment. The sequenced DNA: TGTGCCAGCAGCTTAAAAGCGTGGACTGAAGCTTTCTTT. This is translated as CASSLKAWTEAFF.